The present TCR beta chain was sequenced within a study of control samples from healthy donors and cancer patients. Profiled with immunoSEQ multiplex PCR; TCRdb holds only in-frame clones, not every one. The sample lists over 100,000 clones; roughly 88% were seen once. V lost 0 bases and J 6 bases, leaving 11 bases between the germline ends. The CDR3 totals 14 residues. The V gene's germline CDR1 is GTSNPN and CDR2 SVGIG (reference sequence). Sequencing used blood. The chain recombines TRBV30 with TRBJ2-2; no reliable D call. This receptor was taken from a man aged 50 or older in good health. CDR3 region: CAWSVGVGAGELFF. The CDR3 nucleotides are TGTGCCTGGAGTGTTGGTGTTGGAGCCGGGGAGCTGTTTTTT.